This entry is about one T cell receptor beta chain. The sample belongs to a study of blood T cell repertoires in COVID-19. Per germline, CDR1 SQVTM and CDR2 ANQGSEA. V was clipped by 2 bases and J by 4 bases; unmatched bases: 10. The CDR3 has 16 residues. Here immunoSEQ multiplex PCR was the method, and the copy in TCRdb shows in-frame clones only, minus some. The sample yields about half a million clones, around 85% seen once. The specimen was peripheral blood. The receptor's source is a human donor in a cohort sampled during active COVID-19. The V call is TRBV29-1, the J call TRBJ2-3; 9 positions agree with TRBD2. The CDR3: CSVEHRRAGGSDTQYF. As DNA, the CDR3 is TGCAGCGTTGAACATAGACGAGCGGGAGGATCAGATACGCAGTATTTT.